This TCR beta chain emerged from a study of T-cell reconstitution after alpha-beta-depleted transplantation in children. It was with unique molecular identifiers that the TCRbeta library was prepared. Using its own MiXCR run on the PCR reads, TCRdb lists one record per CDR3 protein. The sample contains 450,000 to 600,000 distinct CDR3 sequences, approximately 10% of which appear only once. V lost 8 bases, J lost 4 bases, and 17 bases lay in between. Germline V gene data show CDR1 as MNHEY and CDR2 as SVGAGI. This CDR3 has 14 residues. General observations from the study: After one year, T-cell counts and TCRbeta diversity mostly came from new T cells. Where alpha-beta T cells came from about two months after transplant was reportedly several hundred expanded graft clones. Surviving recipient T cells and thymic progenitors underlay high day-60 TCRbeta diversity in some patients.

This clonotype was counted many times. Antigen unknown. The sequence came from a child aged 2-9 years with inherited bone marrow failure, due to receive a stem cell transplant. This chain links TRBV6-5 with TRBJ1-2; tentative D call: TRBD1 (6 bases). The source was PBMCs, collected before TCRalphabeta/CD19-depleted stem cell transplant. The CDR3 region is CASRMLDSRYGYTF. DNA of the CDR3: TGTGCCAGCCGCATGCTGGACAGCCGCTATGGCTACACCTTC.